These T cell receptor beta chains were read from a single sample in a study of beta chain features in type 1 diabetes. The table came from immunoSEQ multiplex PCR; TCRdb's copy has only in-frame clones and leaves some out. The sample has over 300,000 clones; around 9.3% are singletons. Sequenced input: central memory CD4+ T cells from blood. These TCRs come from a young man with type 1 diabetes. CDR3s include the opening cysteine and the closing phenylalanine or tryptophan. D genes are given only for firm matches. Some rows have no size entry. The others give once, few or many, or a class for an expanded clone.

v_call,d_call,j_call,clone_size,cdr3_aa,cdr3_nt
TRBV11-1,NA,TRBJ2-3,few,CASSLTRGPDTQYF,TGTGCCAGCAGCCTGACTAGGGGACCAGATACGCAGTATTTT
TRBV28,TRBD1,TRBJ2-5,few,CASSPLTGDGETQYF,TGTGCCAGCAGTCCCTTGACAGGGGATGGGGAGACCCAGTACTTC
TRBV15,TRBD1,TRBJ1-2,many,CATSAGQGPNYGYTF,TGTGCCACCAGCGCGGGACAGGGCCCTAACTATGGCTACACCTTC
TRBV28,NA,TRBJ2-5,few,CATQGGLETQYF,TGTGCCACCCAGGGCGGGCTTGAGACCCAGTACTTC
TRBV7-8,TRBD1,TRBJ2-7,few,CASSWLGTGVNEQYF,TGTGCCAGCAGCTGGCTCGGGACAGGGGTAAACGAGCAGTACTTC
TRBV2,NA,TRBJ1-5,NA,CASRLRIEDHQPQHF,TGTGCCAGCAGGCTGAGAATAGAGGATCATCAGCCCCAGCATTTT
TRBV7-7,TRBD1,TRBJ2-3,few,CASSRDSPPDTQYF,TGTGCCAGCAGCCGGGACAGTCCGCCAGATACGCAGTATTTT
TRBV6-5,TRBD1,TRBJ2-2,NA,CASRPGTGYTGELFF,TGTGCCAGCAGGCCCGGGACAGGCTACACCGGGGAGCTGTTTTTT
TRBV7-9,NA,TRBJ1-3,few,CASSPLSGNTIYF,TGTGCCAGCTCACCTCTCTCTGGAAACACCATATATTTT
TRBV6-5,NA,TRBJ2-3,NA,CASSPINTDTQYF,TGTGCCAGCAGCCCGATTAACACAGATACGCAGTATTTT
TRBV25-1,NA,TRBJ1-6,NA,CASSAYGPGNSPLHF,TGTGCCAGCAGTGCCTACGGACCGGGCAATTCACCCCTCCACTTT
TRBV29-1,TRBD2,TRBJ2-3,few,CSVEGTTDTDTQYF,TGCAGCGTTGAGGGGACTACCGACACAGATACGCAGTATTTT
TRBV6-1,NA,TRBJ2-5,NA,CASSGRETQYF,TGTGCCAGCAGTGGGAGGGAGACCCAGTACTTC
TRBV28,NA,TRBJ2-7,many,CASSLDQGDEQYF,TGTGCCAGCAGTTTGGACCAAGGAGACGAGCAGTACTTC
TRBV7-2,NA,TRBJ1-2,NA,CASSLGFYGYTF,TGTGCCAGCAGTCTAGGGTTCTATGGCTACACCTTC
TRBV7-2,TRBD1,TRBJ2-3,few,CASSIAGGALRDTQYF,TGTGCCAGCAGCATTGCAGGGGGCGCATTAAGAGATACGCAGTATTTT
TRBV7-2,TRBD1,TRBJ1-5,NA,CASSQDRISNQPQHF,TGTGCCAGCAGCCAGGACAGGATTAGCAATCAGCCCCAGCATTTT
TRBV29-1,NA,TRBJ1-1,NA,CSGSVLGNTEAFF,TGCAGCGGTAGCGTCCTGGGGAACACTGAAGCTTTCTTT
TRBV6-5,TRBD1,TRBJ2-7,few,CASSRTTGPYEQYF,TGTGCCAGCAGTCGTACGACAGGGCCCTACGAGCAGTACTTC
TRBV7-2,TRBD1,TRBJ1-2,few,CASSLTGARGYTF,TGTGCCAGCAGCTTAACAGGGGCGCGCGGCTACACCTTC
TRBV7-6,TRBD1,TRBJ2-3,NA,CASSLAWTGGRPGTQYF,TGTGCCAGCAGCTTAGCCTGGACAGGGGGGCGACCCGGAACGCAGTATTTT
TRBV5-6,NA,TRBJ2-1,NA,CASSLVGAYNEQFF,TGTGCCAGCAGCTTGGTAGGGGCCTACAATGAGCAGTTCTTC
TRBV27,NA,TRBJ2-6,NA,CASSFRGTNSGANVLTF,TGTGCCAGCAGTTTCCGGGGCACAAACTCTGGGGCCAACGTCCTGACTTTC
TRBV6-6,NA,TRBJ2-7,few,CASSYSFVQPHEQYF,TGTGCCAGCAGTTACTCCTTCGTTCAGCCCCACGAGCAGTACTTC
TRBV5-8,TRBD2,TRBJ2-7,few,CASRPRGGVYEQYF,TGTGCCAGCAGGCCTCGGGGGGGCGTCTACGAGCAGTACTTC
TRBV2,TRBD1,TRBJ2-7,few,CASSEGGTGAYEQYF,TGTGCCAGCAGTGAAGGGGGGACAGGGGCCTACGAGCAGTACTTC
TRBV30,TRBD1,TRBJ2-7,few,CACTGGWSYEQYF,TGTGCCTGCACAGGGGGCTGGTCCTACGAGCAGTACTTC
TRBV6-6,NA,TRBJ2-1,few,CASTLELAMNEQFF,TGTGCCAGCACTTTGGAGCTAGCGATGAATGAGCAGTTCTTC
TRBV19,TRBD1,TRBJ1-2,NA,CASWDRGRGYTF,TGTGCCAGCTGGGACAGGGGGCGCGGCTACACCTTC
TRBV20-1,NA,TRBJ1-2,few,CSPTYREGYTF,TGCAGTCCAACTTACAGGGAAGGCTACACCTTC
TRBV2,NA,TRBJ1-1,few,CASRTGPNTEAFF,TGTGCCAGCAGGACAGGCCCGAACACTGAAGCTTTCTTT
TRBV28,NA,TRBJ2-3,few,CASSSPTATDTQYF,TGTGCCAGCAGTTCTCCGACAGCTACAGATACGCAGTATTTT
TRBV10-3,TRBD1,TRBJ1-6,NA,CAGRQGDNSPLHF,TGTGCCGGAAGGCAGGGGGATAATTCACCCCTCCACTTT
TRBV7-2,NA,TRBJ2-3,NA,CASSYQRGTDTQYF,TGTGCCAGCAGCTATCAGCGGGGCACAGATACGCAGTATTTT
TRBV7-2,NA,TRBJ2-1,many,CASSLEARNNEQFF,TGTGCCAGCAGCTTAGAGGCTCGAAACAATGAGCAGTTCTTC
TRBV19,NA,TRBJ2-5,few,CASSYRLVGETQYF,TGTGCCAGTAGTTATCGACTGGTGGGGGAGACCCAGTACTTC
TRBV4-3,NA,TRBJ1-3,NA,CASSPRLTWGSSGNTIYF,TGCGCCAGCAGCCCCCGTCTCACATGGGGCTCCTCTGGAAACACCATATATTTT
TRBV30,TRBD1,TRBJ2-3,NA,CAWSVGTGGTDTQYF,TGTGCCTGGAGTGTAGGGACAGGGGGTACAGATACGCAGTATTTT
TRBV9,NA,TRBJ1-3,NA,CASSVRDTRLGNTIYF,TGTGCCAGCAGCGTCCGGGACACTCGTCTCGGAAACACCATATATTTT
TRBV5-1,NA,TRBJ2-3,many,CASSAVQSTDTQYF,TGCGCCAGCAGTGCGGTCCAGAGCACAGATACGCAGTATTTT
TRBV27,NA,TRBJ2-3,NA,CASSFSARTDTQYF,TGTGCCAGCAGTTTTTCAGCGCGCACAGATACGCAGTATTTT
TRBV7-2,TRBD2,TRBJ2-3,few,CASSLRTSGGLAGDTQYF,TGTGCCAGCAGCTTAAGGACTAGCGGGGGGCTCGCAGGCGATACGCAGTATTTT
TRBV29-1,TRBD2,TRBJ2-3,few,CTLGGGSLTDTQYF,TGCACCCTAGGCGGCGGGAGCTTAACAGATACGCAGTATTTT
TRBV25-1,NA,TRBJ1-2,few,CASSPPGGANYGYTF,TGTGCCAGCTCTCCCCCGGGCGGGGCTAACTATGGCTACACCTTC
TRBV6-1,NA,TRBJ2-3,few,CASSSSLLRDTQYF,TGTGCCAGCTCTTCCAGCCTGCTCAGAGATACGCAGTATTTT
TRBV10-3,NA,TRBJ2-2,many,CAISGTQGSGELFF,TGTGCCATCAGTGGAACGCAGGGGTCCGGGGAGCTGTTTTTT
TRBV7-2,TRBD2,TRBJ2-5,few,CASSYSSGGVQETQYF,TGTGCCAGCAGCTATTCTAGCGGGGGGGTTCAAGAGACCCAGTACTTC
TRBV7-9,NA,TRBJ2-5,NA,CASSYGGAIRQTQYF,TGTGCCAGCAGCTATGGGGGGGCGATACGGCAGACCCAGTACTTC
TRBV9,NA,TRBJ2-2,few,CASSVVGTTGELFF,TGTGCCAGCAGCGTAGTGGGCACCACCGGGGAGCTGTTTTTT
TRBV11-3,NA,TRBJ2-3,NA,CASSLGGAPDTQYF,TGTGCCAGCAGCTTAGGAGGTGCCCCAGATACGCAGTATTTT
TRBV21-1,NA,TRBJ2-7,few,CASTPLGSPFLYEQYF,TGTGCCAGCACTCCTCTCGGGTCGCCGTTTCTCTACGAGCAGTACTTC
TRBV9,TRBD2,TRBJ2-7,few,CASSVFETSGYEQYF,TGTGCCAGCAGCGTATTTGAGACTAGCGGCTACGAGCAGTACTTC
TRBV27,TRBD1,TRBJ2-5,few,CASSPGQGGQETQYF,TGTGCCAGCAGTCCCGGACAGGGGGGACAGGAGACCCAGTACTTC